Listed below are T cell receptor beta chains from one sample, sequenced in a study of blood T cell repertoires in COVID-19. The table came from immunoSEQ multiplex PCR; TCRdb's copy has only in-frame clones and leaves some out. This table holds fewer than 350,000 clones, 85% to 90% found once. The sample consisted of PBMCs or T cells enriched from blood (not recorded which). The origin of the receptors is a woman aged 18-29 years with acute COVID-19. Each CDR3 is given with its conserved first and last residue. The D gene is left open where the match is weak. Clone size, where shown, is once, few, many, or a class for clones that have expanded.

D	size	V	J	DNA	CDR3
.	.	TRBV12-3/TRBV12-4	TRBJ2-7	TGTGCCAGCAGTTTAATGGCAACCTACGAGCAGTACTTC	CASSLMATYEQYF
.	.	TRBV18	TRBJ1-2	TGTGCCAGCTCACCAAGGGAGAAATATGGCTACACCTTC	CASSPREKYGYTF
TRBD2	.	TRBV27	TRBJ2-5	TGTGCCAGCAGTTTGGCGGGAGCGGCGGAGACCCAGTACTTC	CASSLAGAAETQYF
.	.	TRBV28	TRBJ2-1	TGTGCCAGCAACCCCGTTGGGGCGGTCAATCACTACAATGAGCAGTTCTTC	CASNPVGAVNHYNEQFF
.	.	TRBV21-1	TRBJ1-5	TGTGCCAGCAGCGACTACAGATTTGGAGGCAGGGGGGTTAATCAGCCCCAGCATTTT	CASSDYRFGGRGVNQPQHF
TRBD1	.	TRBV19	TRBJ1-1	TGTGCCAGTAGTATGACAGGGGTGGCTGAAGCTTTCTTT	CASSMTGVAEAFF
TRBD1	.	TRBV7-6	TRBJ2-5	TGTGCCAGCAGCTTATTGTTGGGACAGAACCAAGAGACCCAGTACTTC	CASSLLLGQNQETQYF
.	few	TRBV12-3/TRBV12-4	TRBJ1-5	TGTGCCACCTCCAGGGCTGATCAGCCCCAGCATTTT	CATSRADQPQHF
.	.	TRBV7-9	TRBJ2-7	TGTGCCAGCAGCTTAGCCCGGGGAGACTACGAGCAGTACTTC	CASSLARGDYEQYF
.	once	TRBV10-1	TRBJ2-7	TGCGCCAGCAGTGTTGGCAGGGGATACGAGCAGTACTTC	CASSVGRGYEQYF
TRBD1	once	TRBV3-1/TRBV3-2	TRBJ1-6	TGTGCCAGCAGCCAAGATTTCGGGACAGGGGTATACGGGTATAATTCACCCCTCCACTTT	CASSQDFGTGVYGYNSPLHF
.	.	TRBV30	TRBJ1-2	TGTGCCTGGAGCCCACACCTCTATGGCTACACCTTC	CAWSPHLYGYTF
TRBD1	.	TRBV28	TRBJ1-5	TGTGCCAGCAGCTCTCCCGGGACAGGGTTTCAGCCCCAGCATTTT	CASSSPGTGFQPQHF
.	.	TRBV9	TRBJ2-1	TGTGCCAGCAGCGCGCAGGCCTACAATGAGCAGTTCTTC	CASSAQAYNEQFF
.	once	TRBV6-2/TRBV6-3	TRBJ1-5	TGTGCCAGCAGTTACGCGCCAGGGAATAATCAGCCCCAGCATTTT	CASSYAPGNNQPQHF
.	.	TRBV5-8	TRBJ1-4	TGTGCCAGCAGTTCTGGATATTCGGGGTTAGAGGAAAAACTGTTTTTT	CASSSGYSGLEEKLFF
TRBD2	once	TRBV30	TRBJ2-1	TGTGCCTGGAGGAGGGGACTAGCGGGAATCTCCTACAATGAGCAGTTCTTC	CAWRRGLAGISYNEQFF
TRBD2	.	TRBV7-7	TRBJ2-1	TGTGCTAGCAGCACAGGACTAGCGGAGTACAATGAGCAGTTCTTC	CASSTGLAEYNEQFF
.	many	TRBV27	TRBJ2-1	TGTGCCAGCACACCTGTTGGAGCTTACAATGAGCAGTTCTTC	CASTPVGAYNEQFF
TRBD2	.	TRBV5-1	TRBJ2-1	TGCGCCAGCAGCTTGGATGGACTAGCAAACGAGCAGTTCTTC	CASSLDGLANEQFF
.	.	TRBV24-1	TRBJ2-1	TGTGCCACCAGTGATTTTAATGTGTTGCGGCCCAATGAGCAGTTCTTC	CATSDFNVLRPNEQFF
TRBD2	.	TRBV5-1	TRBJ2-1	TGCGCCAGCAGCCTTACTAGCGGGGACGTCAATGAGCAGTTCTTC	CASSLTSGDVNEQFF
.	.	TRBV28	TRBJ1-2	TGTGCCAGCAGTCTAAGAAATGGCTACACCTTC	CASSLRNGYTF
.	.	TRBV9	TRBJ2-4	TGTGCCCGGAGGTTAGCCAAAAACATTCAGTACTTC	CARRLAKNIQYF
TRBD2	.	TRBV4-3	TRBJ2-1	TGCGCCAGCAGCCAAGAACGGGCGGGAGGCCCCCACAATGAGCAGTTCTTC	CASSQERAGGPHNEQFF
.	once	TRBV19	TRBJ1-1	TGTGCCACAATTCCCTCGGGGACAATGAACACTGAAGCTTTCTTT	CATIPSGTMNTEAFF
.	once	TRBV5-6	TRBJ1-5	TGTGCCAGCAGCATAACGGCAGGTTCTAGCAATCAGCCCCAGCATTTT	CASSITAGSSNQPQHF
.	.	TRBV11-2	TRBJ2-7	TGTGCCAGCAGCTCGGTTGACAGGTTCTACGAGCAGTACTTC	CASSSVDRFYEQYF
TRBD1	.	TRBV2	TRBJ2-7	TGTGCCAGCAGTGAAGGACAGGGGGCTTACGAGCAGTACTTC	CASSEGQGAYEQYF
.	.	TRBV27	TRBJ2-2	TGTGCCAGCAGTTCTCCTTGGCAGGGGAACACCGGGGAGCTGTTTTTT	CASSSPWQGNTGELFF
.	.	TRBV18	TRBJ2-3	TGTGCCAGCTCACCTTCGACTTCAAACACAGATACGCAGTATTTT	CASSPSTSNTDTQYF
TRBD1	.	TRBV15	TRBJ1-2	TGTGCCACCAGCACGGCAGGGGGAGGCTACACCTTC	CATSTAGGGYTF
TRBD1	.	TRBV12-5	TRBJ2-1	TGTGCTAGTGGTGTAACCGGGACAGGGAAGAATGAGCAGTTCTTC	CASGVTGTGKNEQFF
TRBD1	.	TRBV18	TRBJ1-6	TGTGCCAGCTCACCAGACAGGGTTTTTTCACCCCTCCACTTT	CASSPDRVFSPLHF
.	.	TRBV5-1	TRBJ2-1	TGCGCCAGCATCGAGGGGACTCTCGGGTCCTACAATGAGCAGTTCTTC	CASIEGTLGSYNEQFF